Included here is one TCR beta chain sequence, with context. Its antigen is as yet unknown. Every bit of the isolated RNA underwent reverse transcription, so sequencing read expressed TCRB transcripts. Data came from immunoSEQ multiplex PCR; TCRdb stores just in-frame clones and leaves some out. Among around 170,000 clones listed, approximately 8.7% were seen once. These data belong to a study of beta chain features in type 1 diabetes. The wider study: The samples had around 100 million sorted cells examined in all.

A single heparinised blood sample, averaging about 120 mL, was obtained per donor. Purities in excess of 95% were seen in all sorted populations. This CDR3 is built from 15 residues. V lost 3 bases, J lost 0 bases, and 7 bases stayed unmatched. Germline V gives CDR1 GTSNPN, CDR2 SVGIG (reference sequence). Study results and caveats: In all four CD4+ subsets, TCRB CDR3 length was significantly, moderately reduced in type 1 diabetes. VDJ junctions from patients with type 1 diabetes contained fewer insertions and more deletions.

The sequencing sample was made of central memory CD4+ T cells from blood. The rearrangement links TRBV30 to TRBJ1-2, with 7 positions matching TRBD1. The source of this sequence is a woman in her 30s with type 1 diabetes. DNA for the CDR3: TGTGCCTGGAGCCCGGGACAGCTAGCTAACTATGGCTACACCTTC. It yields the protein CAWSPGQLANYGYTF. Based on the CDR3 plus reference TRBV30 and TRBJ1-2, the full variable domain is SQTIHQWPATLVQPVGSPLSLECTVEGTSNPNLYWYRQAAGRGLQLLFYSVGIGQISSEVPQNLSASRPQDRQFILSSKKLLLSDSGFYLCAWSPGQLANYGYTFGSGTRLTVV.